The entry that follows covers one T cell receptor beta chain sequence. In the study's own analysis: From reference gene primer amplification, estimates of nucleated cell counts were derived. Sequencing used immunoSEQ multiplex PCR; TCRdb keeps in-frame clones, though not all of them. That table supplies the V and J calls and clone size; D and trimming were determined from the DNA. Of around 370,000 clones listed, about 88% are singletons. Cohort 3 recovery required two negative PCRs, clearance, or symptom resolution. The CDR3 has 15 residues. Germline loops: CDR1 MGHRA, CDR2 YSYEKL. Trimming at V came to 4 bases and at J to 4 bases, leaving 8 bases not matched to a gene. The data originate from a study of blood T cell repertoires in COVID-19.

The chain employs TRBV4-1 and TRBJ1-1; 8 nucleotides agree with TRBD1. The clonotype was recovered from a woman under 30 who had recovered from COVID-19. Sequencing input: PBMCs or T cells enriched from blood (not recorded which). The CDR3 spells CASSLDRARGTEAFF. CDR3 nucleotides: TGCGCCAGCAGCCTGGACAGGGCTCGAGGCACTGAAGCTTTCTTT.